This entry lists 7 T cell receptor beta chains sequenced from one sample in a study of tumor and adjacent non-tumor tissue in lung cancer (dated by TCRdb to the late 2010s). RNA was isolated from bulk, unsorted tissue, and RNA quality was assessed with a NanoDrop ND-1000 and an Agilent 2100. Libraries came from multiplex PCR. The sequencer was an Illumina HiSeq 2500. TCRbeta libraries were constructed through three rounds of nested PCR with primers (Table S4) according to protocols adapted from ARM-PCR. The public reads were quality trimmed at Q25 with fastp and then assembled into clones with MiXCR by TCRdb, keeping productive beta chains. A single entry per CDR3 protein holds the most common genes and DNA from its merged rows. The sample table lists more than 75,000 distinct CDR3 sequences, less than 75% of them with a count of one. The top ten clonotypes cover approximately 12% of the sample. The source material was lung tumor tissue. The source of these receptors is a woman between 65 and 79 years old with non-small cell lung cancer.

The DNA of the CDR3 is TGCAGCGTGGCGCAGGAGGTTTTAGATACGCAGTATTTT. Its translation: CSVAQEVLDTQYF. The genes are TRBV29-1 and TRBJ2-3; possibly TRBD2 for D (5 bases). Germline assignment: CDR1 SQVTM and CDR2 ANQGSEA. V lost 6 bases and J lost 5, with 15 bases in between. The CDR3 sequence is 13 residues long.

This clonotype came up many times. This rearrangement joins TRBV5-4 to TRBJ2-5, with TRBD1 matching over 7 bases. CDR1 is SGHNT and CDR2 is YYREEE in the germline V gene (reference sequence). V trimming: 5 bases; J trimming: 0 bases; junction bases outside the gene matches: 7. The CDR3 runs to 15 residues. The CDR3 sequence: CASRHRGQYQETQYF. As DNA, the CDR3 is TGTGCCAGCAGACACCGGGGACAGTACCAAGAGACCCAGTACTTC.

On this clonotype itself: Lacking the conserved final phenylalanine or tryptophan, this CDR3 likely reflects a read error. The V and J genes are TRBV10-2 and TRBJ1-6; tentatively, D is TRBD1 (5 bases). Germline V gene data show CDR1 as WSHSY and CDR2 as SAAADI. The CDR3 is made up of 14 amino acids. The CDR3 nucleotides are TGCGCTAGCAGTGCTTGGCAGGGAGACCCACCCCTCCACATT. Translated: CASSAWQGDPPLHI.

As to this clonotype: A read error is likely, as this CDR3 ends without the conserved phenylalanine or tryptophan. The chain couples TRBV6-1 to TRBJ1-2; 10 nucleotides agree with TRBD1. Germline V gives CDR1 MNHNS, CDR2 SASEGT. The CDR3 runs 17 residues. This CDR3 reads CVSSGTGAQALNYGYTL. CDR3 DNA sequence: TGTGTCAGCAGTGGGACAGGGGCACAAGCTCTGAACTATGGCTACACCTTA.

This clonotype appeared a single time. Relative to the germline gene, one junction end is altered; a read error may explain this. This rearrangement joins TRBV7-8 to TRBJ1-5, with D maybe TRBD1 (5 bases). The CDR3 loop spans 15 amino acids. Germline assignment: CDR1 SGHVS and CDR2 FQNEAQ. CDR3 sequence: CTSSSSGATNQPQHF. The DNA of the CDR3 is TGTACCAGCAGCTCCTCTGGGGCCACCAATCAGCCCCAGCATTTT.

A remark on this clonotype: Just one base apart from a much larger clone, this may be a read error. The chain couples TRBV12-3 or TRBV12-4 to TRBJ1-1, with 8 bases matching TRBD1. The junction had 11 bases not matched to a gene; V was cut back by 10 bases and J by 1 base. This CDR3 comprises 15 residues. CDR3 region: CATRETGTGNTEAFF. CDR3 bases: TGTGCCACCAGAGAAACAGGGACAGGGAACACTGAAGCTTTCTTT.

About this clonotype itself: An end of the junction does not agree with germline; a read error may underlie this. The chain links TRBV6-6 to TRBJ2-3; 7 nucleotides line up with TRBD2. Germline CDR1 and CDR2: MNHNY and SVGAGI (reference sequence). The CDR3 is made up of 16 amino acids. DNA of the CDR3: TGTGCCAGCAGCCGTAGACTAACGACTAGCACAGGTACGCAGTATTTT. It is translated as CASSRRLTTSTGTQYF.